This T cell receptor (beta chain) was found in a study of blood T cell repertoires in COVID-19. Overall study context: T cells, B-cell-depleted T cells, or PBMCs supplied cDNA or gDNA.

Germline loops: CDR1 WNHNN, CDR2 SYGVQD (reference sequence). The ends lost 2 bases at V and 5 bases at J; junction bases unmatched: 5. The CDR3 is 15 amino acids. This clone appeared once. Measured with immunoSEQ multiplex PCR; TCRdb has only the in-frame clones, and not every one. The sample has more than 45,000 clones, around nine tenths seen once; the top ten hold 25% to 35%. V gene TRBV10-1 combines with J gene TRBJ2-7; TRBD2 agrees at 11 bases. This receptor was taken from a human donor in a cohort sampled during active COVID-19. The sample was peripheral blood. CDR3 in DNA: TGCGCCAGCAGTGAGCCGACTAGCGGGAAAAACGAGCAGTACGTC. Translation gives CASSEPTSGKNEQYV.